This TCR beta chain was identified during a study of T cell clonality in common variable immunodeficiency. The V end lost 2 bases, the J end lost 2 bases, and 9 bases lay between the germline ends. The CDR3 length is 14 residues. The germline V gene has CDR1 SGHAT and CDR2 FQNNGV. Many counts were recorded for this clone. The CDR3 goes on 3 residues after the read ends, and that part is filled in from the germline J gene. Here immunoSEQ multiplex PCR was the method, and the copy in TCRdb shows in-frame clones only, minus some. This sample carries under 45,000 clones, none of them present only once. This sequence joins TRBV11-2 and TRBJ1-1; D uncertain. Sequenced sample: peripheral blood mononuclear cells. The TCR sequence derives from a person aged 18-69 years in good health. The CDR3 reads CASSLMHLNTEAFF. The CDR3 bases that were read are TGTGCCAGCAGCTTAATGCATCTAAACACTGAA.